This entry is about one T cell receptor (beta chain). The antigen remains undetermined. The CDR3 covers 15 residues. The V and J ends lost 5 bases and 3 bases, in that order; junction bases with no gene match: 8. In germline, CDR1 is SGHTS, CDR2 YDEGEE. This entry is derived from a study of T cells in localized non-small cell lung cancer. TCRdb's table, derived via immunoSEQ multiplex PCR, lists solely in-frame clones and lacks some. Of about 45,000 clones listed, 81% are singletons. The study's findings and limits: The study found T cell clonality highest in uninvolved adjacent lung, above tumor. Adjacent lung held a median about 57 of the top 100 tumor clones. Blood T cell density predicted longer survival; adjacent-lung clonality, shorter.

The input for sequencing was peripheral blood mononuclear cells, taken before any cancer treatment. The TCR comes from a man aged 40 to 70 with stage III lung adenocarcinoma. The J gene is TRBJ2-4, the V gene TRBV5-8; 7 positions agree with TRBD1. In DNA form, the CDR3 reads TGTGCCAGCAGGGATGGGACAGTAAACAAAAACATTCAGTACTTC. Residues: CASRDGTVNKNIQYF.